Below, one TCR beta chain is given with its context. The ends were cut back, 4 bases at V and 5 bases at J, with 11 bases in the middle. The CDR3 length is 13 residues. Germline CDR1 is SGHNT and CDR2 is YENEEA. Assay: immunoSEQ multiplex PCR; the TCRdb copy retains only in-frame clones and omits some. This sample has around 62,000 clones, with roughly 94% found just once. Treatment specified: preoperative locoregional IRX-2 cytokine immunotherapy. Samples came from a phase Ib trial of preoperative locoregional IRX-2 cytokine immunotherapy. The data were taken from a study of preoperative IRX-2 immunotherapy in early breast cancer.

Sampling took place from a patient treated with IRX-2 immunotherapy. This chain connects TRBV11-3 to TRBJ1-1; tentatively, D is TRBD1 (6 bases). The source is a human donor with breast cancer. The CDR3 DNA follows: TGTGCCAGCAGCTCGGGGGGGCTTACTGAAGCTTTCTTT. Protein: CASSSGGLTEAFF.